This TCR beta chain was found in a study of T cell responses to AZD1222 COVID-19 vaccine. V shed 0 bases and J 3 bases; nucleotides not matched to a gene: 9. Germline V gene data show CDR1 as SGHVS and CDR2 as FQNEAQ. The CDR3 has 18 amino acids. Sequencing used immunoSEQ multiplex PCR; TCRdb keeps in-frame clones, though not all of them. The sample has 110,000 or so clones; approximately 92% are singletons. The sequenced sample was peripheral blood, obtained 28 days after the second dose of the MenACWY control vaccine. This TCR derives from an adult who received the MenACWY meningococcal vaccine as a control. The chain employs TRBV7-8 and TRBJ2-7; TRBD2 matches at 12 bases. Written as DNA, the CDR3 is TGTGCCAGCAGCTTAGCCCAGACTAGCGGGAGACGAAGCTACGAGCAGTACTTC. This codes for CASSLAQTSGRRSYEQYF.